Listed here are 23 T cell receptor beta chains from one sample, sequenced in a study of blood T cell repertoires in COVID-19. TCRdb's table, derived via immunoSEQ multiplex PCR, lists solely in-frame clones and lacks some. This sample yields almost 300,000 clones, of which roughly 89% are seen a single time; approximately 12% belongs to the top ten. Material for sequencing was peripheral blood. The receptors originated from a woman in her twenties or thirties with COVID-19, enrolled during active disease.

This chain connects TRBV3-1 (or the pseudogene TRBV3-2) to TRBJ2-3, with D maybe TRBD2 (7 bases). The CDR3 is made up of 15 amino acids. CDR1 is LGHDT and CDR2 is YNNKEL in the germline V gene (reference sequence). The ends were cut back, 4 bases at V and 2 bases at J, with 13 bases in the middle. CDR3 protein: CASSLAGGATDTQYF. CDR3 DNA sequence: TGTGCCAGCAGCCTGGCTGGGGGGGCCACAGATACGCAGTATTTT.

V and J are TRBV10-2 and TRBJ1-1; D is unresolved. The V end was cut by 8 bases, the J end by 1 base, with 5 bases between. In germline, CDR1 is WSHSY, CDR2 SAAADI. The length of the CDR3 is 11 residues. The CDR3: CASEENTEAFF. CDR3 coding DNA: TGCGCCAGCGAGGAGAACACTGAAGCTTTCTTT.

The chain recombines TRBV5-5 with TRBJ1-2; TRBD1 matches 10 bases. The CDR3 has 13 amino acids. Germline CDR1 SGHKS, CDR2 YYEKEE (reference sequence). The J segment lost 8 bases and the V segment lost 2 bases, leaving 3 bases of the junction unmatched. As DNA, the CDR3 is TGTGCCAGCAGCTTCGACAGGGGGCGAGGCTACACCTTC. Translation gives CASSFDRGRGYTF.

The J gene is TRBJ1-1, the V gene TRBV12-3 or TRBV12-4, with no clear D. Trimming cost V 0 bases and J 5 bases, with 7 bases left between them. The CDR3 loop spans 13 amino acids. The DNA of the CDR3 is TGTGCCAGCAGTTTAGCGCGAGGAACTGAAGCTTTCTTT. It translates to CASSLARGTEAFF.

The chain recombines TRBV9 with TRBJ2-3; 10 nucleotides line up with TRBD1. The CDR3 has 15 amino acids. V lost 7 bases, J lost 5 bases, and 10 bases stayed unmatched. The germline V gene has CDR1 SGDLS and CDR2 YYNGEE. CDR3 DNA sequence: TGTGCCAGCTCCTGGGGGGACAGGGGAGGAGATACGCAGTATTTT. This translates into CASSWGDRGGDTQYF.

The CDR3 sequence: CASRRAAGKDGYTF. CDR3 bases: TGTGCCAGTAGAAGGGCGGCAGGGAAGGATGGCTACACCTTC. The chain recombines TRBV19 with TRBJ1-2, with a weak D call TRBD1 (5 bases). The CDR3 has 14 amino acids. The V and J ends lost 6 bases and 6 bases respectively, with 17 bases between them. Germline V lookup: CDR1 LNHDA, CDR2 SQIVND (reference sequence).

The CDR3: CASSPEGTEAFF. The CDR3 DNA follows: TGTGCCAGCAGCCCGGAGGGGACTGAAGCTTTCTTT. The chain combines TRBV9 with TRBJ1-1, with D tentatively TRBD1 (5 bases). CDR1 and CDR2 (germline): SGDLS, YYNGEE. V was shortened by 4 bases and J by 5 bases, with 9 bases between the two germline ends. The CDR3 covers 12 residues.

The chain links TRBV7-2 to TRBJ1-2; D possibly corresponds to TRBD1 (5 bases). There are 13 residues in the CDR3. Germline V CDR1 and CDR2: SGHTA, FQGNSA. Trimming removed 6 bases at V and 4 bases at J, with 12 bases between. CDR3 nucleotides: TGTGCCAGCAGTTCTGGACAACTCTATGGCTACACCTTC. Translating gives CASSSGQLYGYTF. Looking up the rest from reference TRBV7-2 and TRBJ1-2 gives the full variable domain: GAGVSQSPSNKVTEKGKDVELRCDPISGHTALYWYRQSLGQGLEFLIYFQGNSAPDKSGLPSDRFSAERTGGSVSTLTIQRTQQEDSAVYLCASSSGQLYGYTFGSGTRLTVV.

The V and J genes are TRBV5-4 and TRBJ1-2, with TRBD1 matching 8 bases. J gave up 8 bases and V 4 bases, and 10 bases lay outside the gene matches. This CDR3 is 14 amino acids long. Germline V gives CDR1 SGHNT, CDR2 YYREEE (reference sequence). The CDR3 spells CASSPTGANGGYTF. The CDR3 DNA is TGTGCCAGCAGCCCGACAGGGGCGAATGGCGGCTACACCTTC. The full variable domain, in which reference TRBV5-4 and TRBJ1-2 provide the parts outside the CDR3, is ETGVTQSPTHLIKTRGQQVTLRCSSQSGHNTVSWYQQALGQGPQFIFQYYREEENGRGNFPPRFSGLQFPNYSSELNVNALELDDSALYLCASSPTGANGGYTFGSGTRLTVV.

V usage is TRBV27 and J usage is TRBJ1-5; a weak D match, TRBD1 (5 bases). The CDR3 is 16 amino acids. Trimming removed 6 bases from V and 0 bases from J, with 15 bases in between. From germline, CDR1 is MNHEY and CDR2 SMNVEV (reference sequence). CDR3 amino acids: CASRYLSGGSNQPQHF. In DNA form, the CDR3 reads TGTGCCAGCAGATACCTGAGCGGGGGTAGCAATCAGCCCCAGCATTTT.

CDR3 nucleotides: TGTGCCTGGAAGTTGCAGGGGCAGAACACTGAAGCTTTCTTT. As protein: CAWKLQGQNTEAFF. The V call is TRBV30, the J call TRBJ1-1, with D tentatively TRBD1 (6 bases). This CDR3 has 14 residues. V was trimmed by 4 bases and J by 1 base, leaving 13 bases between them. Germline V gene lookup returns CDR1 GTSNPN and CDR2 SVGIG (reference sequence).

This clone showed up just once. The CDR3 sequence: CASSEARGTGNTIYF. CDR3 DNA: TGTGCCAGCAGTGAAGCCAGGGGCACTGGAAACACCATATATTTT. The chain combines TRBV2 with TRBJ1-3; D might be TRBD1 (6 bases). The germline V gene has CDR1 SNHLY and CDR2 FYNNEI. The CDR3 sequence is 15 residues long. The V gene lost 0 bases and the J gene lost 2 bases, with 8 bases spanning the gap.

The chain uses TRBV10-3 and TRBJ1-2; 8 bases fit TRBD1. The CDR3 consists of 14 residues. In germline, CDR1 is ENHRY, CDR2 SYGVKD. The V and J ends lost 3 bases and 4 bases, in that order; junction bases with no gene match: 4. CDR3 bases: TGTGCCATCAGTGAACGACAGGGGACCTATGGCTACACCTTC. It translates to CAISERQGTYGYTF.

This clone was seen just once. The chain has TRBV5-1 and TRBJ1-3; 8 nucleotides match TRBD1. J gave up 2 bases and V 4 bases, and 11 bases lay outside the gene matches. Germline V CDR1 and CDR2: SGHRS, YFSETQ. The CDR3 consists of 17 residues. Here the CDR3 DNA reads TGCGCCAGCAGCGTCCTCGCAGGGGGCATAACTGGAAACACCATATATTTT. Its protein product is CASSVLAGGITGNTIYF.

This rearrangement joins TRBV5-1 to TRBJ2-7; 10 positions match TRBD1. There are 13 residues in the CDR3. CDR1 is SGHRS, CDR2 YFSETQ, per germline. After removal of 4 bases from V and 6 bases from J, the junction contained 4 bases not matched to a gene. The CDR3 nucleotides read TGCGCCAGCAGCCAGGGGACAGGGGCCGAGCAGTACTTC. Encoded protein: CASSQGTGAEQYF.

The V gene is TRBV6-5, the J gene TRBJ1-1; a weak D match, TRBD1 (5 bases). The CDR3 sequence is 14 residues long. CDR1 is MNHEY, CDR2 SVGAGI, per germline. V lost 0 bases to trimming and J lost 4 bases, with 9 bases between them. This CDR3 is CASSYSEGSTEAFF. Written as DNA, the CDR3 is TGTGCCAGCAGTTACTCGGAGGGGAGCACTGAAGCTTTCTTT.

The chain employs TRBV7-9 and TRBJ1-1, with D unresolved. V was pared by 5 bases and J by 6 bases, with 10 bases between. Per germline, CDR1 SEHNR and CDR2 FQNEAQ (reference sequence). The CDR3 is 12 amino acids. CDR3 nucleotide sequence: TGTGCCAGCAGCAGTTCTAACCCTGAAGCTTTCTTT. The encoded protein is CASSSSNPEAFF.

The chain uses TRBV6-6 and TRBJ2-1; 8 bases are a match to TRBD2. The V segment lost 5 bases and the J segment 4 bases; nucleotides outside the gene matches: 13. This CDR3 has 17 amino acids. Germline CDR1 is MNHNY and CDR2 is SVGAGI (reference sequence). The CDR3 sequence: CASSLGRAGGNYNEQFF. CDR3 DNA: TGTGCCAGCAGTCTGGGAAGGGCGGGGGGAAATTACAATGAGCAGTTCTTC.

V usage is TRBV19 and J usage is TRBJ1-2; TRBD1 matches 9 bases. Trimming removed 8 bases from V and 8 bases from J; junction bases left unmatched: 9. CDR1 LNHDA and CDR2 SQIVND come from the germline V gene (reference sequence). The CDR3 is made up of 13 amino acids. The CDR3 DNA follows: TGTGCCAGTGCCTGGACAGGGGTAGGGGGCTACACCTTC. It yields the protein CASAWTGVGGYTF.

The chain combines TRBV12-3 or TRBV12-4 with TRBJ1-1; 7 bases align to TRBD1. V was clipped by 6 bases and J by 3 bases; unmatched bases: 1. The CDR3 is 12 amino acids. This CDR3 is CASSGTDTEAFF. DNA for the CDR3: TGTGCCAGCAGCGGGACAGACACTGAAGCTTTCTTT.

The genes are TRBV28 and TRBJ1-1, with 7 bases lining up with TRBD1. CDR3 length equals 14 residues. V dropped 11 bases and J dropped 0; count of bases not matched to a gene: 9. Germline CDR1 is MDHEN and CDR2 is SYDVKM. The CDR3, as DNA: TGTGCCGCCACCGGGACAGTCCTGAACACTGAAGCTTTCTTT. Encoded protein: CAATGTVLNTEAFF.

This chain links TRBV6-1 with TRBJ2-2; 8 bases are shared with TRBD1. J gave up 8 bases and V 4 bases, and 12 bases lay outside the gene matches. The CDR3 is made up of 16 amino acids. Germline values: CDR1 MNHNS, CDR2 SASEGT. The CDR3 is CASSALGQGYRGELFF. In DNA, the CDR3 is TGTGCCAGCAGTGCTCTCGGACAGGGCTACCGAGGGGAGCTGTTTTTT.

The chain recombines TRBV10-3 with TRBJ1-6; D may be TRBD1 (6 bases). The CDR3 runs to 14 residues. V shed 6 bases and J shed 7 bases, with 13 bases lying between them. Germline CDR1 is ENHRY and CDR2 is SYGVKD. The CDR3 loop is CAISPGVVNSPLHF. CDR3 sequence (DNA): TGTGCCATCAGCCCAGGGGTTGTCAATTCACCCCTCCACTTT.